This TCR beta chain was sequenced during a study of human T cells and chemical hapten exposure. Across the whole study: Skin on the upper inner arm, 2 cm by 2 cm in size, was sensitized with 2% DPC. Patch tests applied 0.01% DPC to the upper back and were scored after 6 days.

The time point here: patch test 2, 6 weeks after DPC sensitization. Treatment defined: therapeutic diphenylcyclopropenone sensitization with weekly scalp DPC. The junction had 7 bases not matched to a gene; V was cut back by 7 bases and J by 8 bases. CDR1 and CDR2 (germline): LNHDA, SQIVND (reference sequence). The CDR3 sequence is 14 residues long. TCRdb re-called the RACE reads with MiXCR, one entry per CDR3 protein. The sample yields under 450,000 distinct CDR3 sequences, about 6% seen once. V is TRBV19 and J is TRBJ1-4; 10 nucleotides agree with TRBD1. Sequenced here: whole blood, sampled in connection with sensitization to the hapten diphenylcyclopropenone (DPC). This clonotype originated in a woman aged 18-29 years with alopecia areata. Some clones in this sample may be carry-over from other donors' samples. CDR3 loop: CASTRGTGEEKLFF. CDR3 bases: TGTGCCAGTACCCGCGGGACAGGGGAAGAAAAACTGTTTTTT.